The 29 T cell receptor beta chains in this list originate from one sample, sequenced in a study of shared clonotypes between healthy human individuals. Assay used: immunoSEQ multiplex PCR; TCRdb lists only in-frame clones, some missing. The table has about 2.1 million clones, 85% to 95% seen once. Naive CD8 cells comprised CD45RO-negative, CCR7-positively selected cells, excluding terminally differentiated effector memory CD45RA+ cells. The sample taken for sequencing was naive CD8+ T cells from PBMCs. These receptor sequences come from a man aged 18 to 35 in good health. Some clones in this sample may be carry-over from other donors' samples.

The chain employs TRBV2 and TRBJ1-1; 8 bases map to TRBD1. CDR3 size: 14 residues. The V segment lost 8 bases and the J segment 1 base; nucleotides outside the gene matches: 6. Germline values: CDR1 SNHLY, CDR2 FYNNEI. This chain's CDR3 is CASLNRGRNTEAFF. The CDR3 bases are TGTGCCAGCTTAAACAGGGGGAGGAACACTGAAGCTTTCTTT.

The CDR3 DNA follows: TGTGCCAGCAGTAGATCCGGGACAGGGCGAGACGAGCAGTACTTC. Translated, it gives CASSRSGTGRDEQYF. V is TRBV28 and J is TRBJ2-7; 9 bases line up with TRBD1. The germline gives CDR1 MDHEN, CDR2 SYDVKM. CDR3 length: 15 amino acids. V shed 5 bases and J 5 bases; nucleotides not matched to a gene: 10.

This chain joins TRBV27 and TRBJ2-1; D call uncertain. The V gene lost 3 bases and the J gene lost 0 bases, with 9 bases spanning the gap. CDR1 MNHEY and CDR2 SMNVEV come from the germline V gene (reference sequence). This CDR3 comprises 15 residues. CDR3 amino acids: CASSLPNPSYNEQFF. CDR3 DNA sequence: TGTGCCAGCAGTTTGCCCAATCCCTCCTACAATGAGCAGTTCTTC.

The CDR3, as DNA: TGTGCCAGCAGCTTGGCCCCCGTTAACGAGCAGTACTTC. Translation: CASSLAPVNEQYF. J is TRBJ2-7 and V is TRBV11-2; D not resolved. Trimming removed 3 bases from V and 5 bases from J, with 11 bases in between. This CDR3 region has 13 residues. Germline V gives CDR1 SGHAT, CDR2 FQNNGV.

The genes are TRBV6-5 and TRBJ1-2; D is unresolved. The CDR3 has 16 amino acids. V lost 0 bases and J 8 bases, leaving 19 bases between the germline ends. Germline values: CDR1 MNHEY, CDR2 SVGAGI. The CDR3 is CASSYSRPAMLGGYTF. The CDR3 DNA sequence: TGTGCCAGCAGTTACTCGCGCCCAGCAATGCTGGGGGGCTACACCTTC.

V usage is TRBV9 and J usage is TRBJ2-7; TRBD1 or TRBD2 may be the D gene (5 bases each). The V gene lost 0 bases and the J gene lost 2 bases, with 12 bases spanning the gap. The germline V gene encodes CDR1 SGDLS and CDR2 YYNGEE. The CDR3 is 15 residues long. This CDR3 is CASSVGGNPAYEQYF. CDR3 coding DNA: TGTGCCAGCAGCGTAGGGGGGAATCCAGCCTACGAGCAGTACTTC.

This chain joins TRBV5-1 and TRBJ2-3; a weak D match, TRBD2 (6 bases). Per the germline V gene, CDR1 is SGHRS and CDR2 is YFSETQ. Trimming pared 0 bases from V and 0 bases from J, leaving 8 bases between. CDR3 length equals 15 residues. For the CDR3, the DNA is TGCGCCAGCAGCTTGGCGGCGGGGAGCACAGATACGCAGTATTTT. Translated: CASSLAAGSTDTQYF. The full variable domain, with the rest looked up from reference TRBV5-1 and TRBJ2-3, is KAGVTQTPRYLIKTRGQQVTLSCSPISGHRSVSWYQQTPGQGLQFLFEYFSETQRNKGNFPGRFSGRQFSNSRSEMNVSTLELGDSALYLCASSLAAGSTDTQYFGPGTRLTVL.

J is TRBJ2-1 and V is TRBV9; the D gene is possibly TRBD2 (5 bases). Germline V gives CDR1 SGDLS, CDR2 YYNGEE. Trimming stripped 4 bases from V and 4 bases from J, with 12 bases between. The CDR3 is 14 residues long. The CDR3 loop reads CASSSDEGYNEQFF. DNA of the CDR3: TGTGCCAGCAGCTCCGACGAGGGATACAATGAGCAGTTCTTC.

This chain links TRBV6-1 with TRBJ2-5, with unresolved D. Trimming stripped 2 bases from V and 2 bases from J, with 9 bases between. The CDR3 runs 14 residues. Germline lookup yields CDR1 MNHNS and CDR2 SASEGT. CDR3 loop: CASSEFVLQETQYF. Here the CDR3 DNA reads TGTGCCAGCAGTGAATTTGTGCTGCAAGAGACCCAGTACTTC.

CDR3 sequence: CASSVARTPFNEQFF. The CDR3 bases are TGTGCCAGCAGCGTAGCAAGGACACCTTTCAATGAGCAGTTCTTC. The chain links TRBV9 to TRBJ2-1, with D maybe TRBD1 (5 bases). The CDR3 contains 15 residues. Germline V gene data show CDR1 as SGDLS and CDR2 as YYNGEE. V dropped 0 bases and J dropped 6 bases, with 13 bases sitting between them.

This chain uses TRBV19 with TRBJ2-1; possibly TRBD2 for D (6 bases). V was clipped by 8 bases and J by 7 bases, with 21 bases between them. The V gene's germline CDR1 is LNHDA and CDR2 SQIVND (reference sequence). The CDR3 length is 15 residues. CDR3 residues: CASDPSGLKGNEQFF. For the CDR3, the DNA is TGTGCCAGTGACCCATCGGGACTCAAGGGGAATGAGCAGTTCTTC.

V is TRBV27 and J is TRBJ2-2, with 12 positions matching TRBD1. Germline V gene lookup returns CDR1 MNHEY and CDR2 SMNVEV (reference sequence). V was clipped by 2 bases and J by 6 bases; unmatched bases: 7. The CDR3 length is 17 residues. In DNA form, the CDR3 reads TGTGCCAGCAGTTTAGTCCGGGACAGGGGGCTTCCCGGGGAGCTGTTTTTT. Amino acid sequence: CASSLVRDRGLPGELFF.

This chain uses TRBV29-1 with TRBJ2-7; D is possibly TRBD1 (5 bases). Trimming took 2 bases from V and 2 from J, leaving 7 bases between them. This CDR3 contains 12 residues. Germline V lookup: CDR1 SQVTM, CDR2 ANQGSEA. The CDR3 bases are TGCAGCGTTGAATTAGGGGCCTACGAGCAGTACTTC. This gives the protein CSVELGAYEQYF.

On this clone: The same CDR3 also results from other DNA sequences found in this sample. This sequence joins TRBV7-9 and TRBJ1-4; D may be TRBD1 (6 bases). Germline V gene data show CDR1 as SEHNR and CDR2 as FQNEAQ (reference sequence). The V end was cut by 3 bases, the J end by 0 bases, with 8 bases between. The CDR3 is 15 amino acids. Here the CDR3 DNA reads TGTGCCAGCAGCTTGGACAGTTCAACTAATGAAAAACTGTTTTTT. Protein sequence: CASSLDSSTNEKLFF.

The chain couples TRBV10-2 to TRBJ1-2; the D gene is possibly TRBD1 (6 bases). V lost 4 bases to trimming and J lost 9 bases, with 15 bases between them. Germline V gene sequence: CDR1 WSHSY, CDR2 SAAADI. This CDR3 region has 13 residues. The CDR3 DNA sequence: TGCGCCAGCAGTGGGACGACAGGCTACAGCTACACCTTC. Its protein is CASSGTTGYSYTF.

This clone came up once. The rearrangement joins TRBV28 to TRBJ1-1, with D possibly TRBD1 on 5 matching bases. Trimming cost V 5 bases and J 4 bases, with 14 bases left between them. This CDR3 spans 14 amino acids. The germline gives CDR1 MDHEN, CDR2 SYDVKM. The CDR3 coding sequence is TGTGCCAGCAGTCCCGGGGCGGGGAGCACTGAAGCTTTCTTT. Its protein is CASSPGAGSTEAFF.

The chain employs TRBV2 and TRBJ2-7; TRBD2 is a possible D gene (5 bases). The CDR3 is 13 residues long. Trimming removed 5 bases at V and 4 bases at J, with 12 bases between. Germline V gene lookup returns CDR1 SNHLY and CDR2 FYNNEI. The CDR3 nucleotides are TGTGCCAGCAGTAAAGGACGGGGATACGAGCAGTACTTC. Its protein product is CASSKGRGYEQYF.

This clone occurred a few times. The chain couples TRBV27 to TRBJ1-2; D not resolved. CDR1 and CDR2 (germline): MNHEY, SMNVEV (reference sequence). V was trimmed by 4 bases and J by 0 bases, leaving 12 bases between them. There are 15 residues in the CDR3. CDR3 in amino acids: CASSSGSRANYGYTF. CDR3 bases: TGTGCCAGCAGTTCGGGGAGCAGAGCTAACTATGGCTACACCTTC.

The DNA for the CDR3 is TGTGCCAGCAGCTTATTCCGCGGACAGGGACTATACGAGCAGTACTTC. This gives the protein CASSLFRGQGLYEQYF. The V call is TRBV7-9, the J call TRBJ2-7, with D possibly matching TRBD1 (8 bases). V lost 2 bases and J 4 bases, leaving 18 bases between the germline ends. The CDR3 has 16 residues. In germline, CDR1 is SEHNR, CDR2 FQNEAQ (reference sequence).

The CDR3 DNA is TGTGCCAGCAGTTTACGAGGACTAGCGGGAATGAACCAAGAGACCCAGTACTTC. This sequence encodes CASSLRGLAGMNQETQYF. This chain links TRBV27 with TRBJ2-5; TRBD2 matches at 12 bases. V shed 2 bases and J 0 bases; nucleotides not matched to a gene: 7. CDR1 and CDR2 (germline): MNHEY, SMNVEV (reference sequence). The CDR3 consists of 18 residues.

This rearrangement joins TRBV29-1 to TRBJ1-5, with 7 bases aligning to TRBD1. Germline lookup yields CDR1 SQVTM and CDR2 ANQGSEA. J gave up 5 bases and V 2 bases, and 3 bases lay outside the gene matches. The CDR3 length is 13 residues. The CDR3 region has the DNA TGCAGCGTTGAAACGGGGACAGATCAGCCCCAGCATTTT. Amino acid sequence: CSVETGTDQPQHF.

Points on this clone: Other DNA sequences within the sample encode an identical CDR3. This chain uses TRBV28 with TRBJ2-7; no reliable D call. Germline V lookup: CDR1 MDHEN, CDR2 SYDVKM. The CDR3 is made up of 12 amino acids. Trimming stripped 5 bases from V and 6 bases from J, with 11 bases between. The CDR3, as DNA: TGTGCCAGCAGTCTAATAGGACCCGAGCAGTACTTC. Encoded protein: CASSLIGPEQYF.

The rearrangement links TRBV27 to TRBJ2-5, with 9 bases fitting TRBD1. TRBJ2-7 explains the end of the DNA better; the J call may be wrong. The CDR3 has 15 residues. Germline CDR1 is MNHEY and CDR2 is SMNVEV (reference sequence). The chain's CDR3 is CASSLLSQGAYEQYF. DNA of the CDR3: TGTGCCAGCAGTTTATTGTCACAGGGGGCGTACGAGCAGTACTTC.

This chain joins TRBV5-5 and TRBJ2-7; TRBD1 might be the D (7 bases). V lost 3 bases to trimming and J lost 6 bases, with 19 bases between them. The CDR3 covers 15 residues. Germline CDR1 is SGHKS and CDR2 is YYEKEE (reference sequence). CDR3 bases: TGTGCCAGCAGCTACTGGACAGGCCTGGGGGGCGAGCAGTACTTC. Its translation is CASSYWTGLGGEQYF.

J is TRBJ2-3 and V is TRBV9; 10 bases match TRBD2. V lost 7 bases and J lost 6; bases outside the gene matches: 8. From germline, CDR1 is SGDLS and CDR2 YYNGEE. The CDR3 extends over 14 amino acids. CDR3 sequence reads: CASGSGRAFDTQYF. The CDR3 DNA reads as TGTGCCAGCGGAAGCGGGAGGGCCTTTGATACGCAGTATTTT.

A note on this clone: Additional DNA sequences in this sample encode the identical CDR3. This chain uses TRBV27 with TRBJ2-7; D not certain. CDR1 is MNHEY, CDR2 SMNVEV, per germline (reference sequence). The CDR3 contains 11 residues. V dropped 6 bases and J dropped 5 bases, with 8 bases sitting between them. CDR3 sequence (DNA): TGTGCCAGCAGCTCCGGGCACGAGCAGTACTTC. Translated: CASSSGHEQYF.

This chain uses TRBV5-5 with TRBJ2-7; D is uncertain. The CDR3 is made up of 15 amino acids. Germline values: CDR1 SGHKS, CDR2 YYEKEE (reference sequence). V lost 0 bases and J 2 bases, leaving 12 bases between the germline ends. CDR3 sequence reads: CASSLATLRAYEQYF. In DNA, the CDR3 is TGTGCCAGCAGCTTGGCGACATTACGTGCCTACGAGCAGTACTTC.

J is TRBJ2-7 and V is TRBV4-1; the match to TRBD1 covers 9 bases. Germline V gene sequence: CDR1 MGHRA, CDR2 YSYEKL. There are 16 residues in the CDR3. After removal of 3 bases from V and 6 bases from J, the junction contained 12 bases not matched to a gene. CDR3 residues: CASSHGPGTGKLEQYF. Written as DNA, the CDR3 is TGCGCCAGCAGCCACGGACCAGGGACAGGGAAACTCGAGCAGTACTTC.

This clone was counted once. This sample includes further DNA sequences coding for the same CDR3. This chain joins TRBV19 and TRBJ1-1, with 7 bases lining up with TRBD1. V shed 6 bases, J shed 0 bases, and the junction held 1 base outside the gene matches. This CDR3 comprises 13 residues. The germline V gene has CDR1 LNHDA and CDR2 SQIVND (reference sequence). This CDR3 reads CASRGTVNTEAFF. In DNA, the CDR3 is TGTGCCAGTAGGGGGACAGTGAACACTGAAGCTTTCTTT.